These T cell receptor beta chains were read from a single sample in a study of blood T cell repertoires in COVID-19. Using immunoSEQ multiplex PCR, the repertoire was profiled, and TCRdb retains in-frame clones only, with some absent. The table has over 250,000 clones, approximately 86% seen once. The material sequenced was peripheral blood. These receptors came from a man between 35 and 55 years old who had recovered from COVID-19. CDR3s include the opening cysteine and the closing phenylalanine or tryptophan. Each record gives: V gene, clone size, D gene, J gene, CDR3 DNA, CDR3 protein. A D gene is named only where the DNA matches it firmly. Some rows mark clone size as missing; the rest say once, few, many or name a class of expanded clone.

v_call: TRBV5-8; clone_size: .; d_call: .; j_call: TRBJ2-7; cdr3_nt: TGTGCCAGCACCCTCTACTCCTACGAGCAGTACTTC; cdr3_aa: CASTLYSYEQYF
v_call: TRBV9; clone_size: .; d_call: TRBD1; j_call: TRBJ2-1; cdr3_nt: TGTGCCAGCAGCGTAGACCCACCCGGGACAGGGTTCGGGGGGCAGTTCTTC; cdr3_aa: CASSVDPPGTGFGGQFF
v_call: TRBV12-3/TRBV12-4; clone_size: few; d_call: .; j_call: TRBJ2-2; cdr3_nt: TGTGCCACCAAGTTTAGATTCGGGGAGCTGTTTTTT; cdr3_aa: CATKFRFGELFF
v_call: TRBV19; clone_size: few; d_call: TRBD1; j_call: TRBJ2-1; cdr3_nt: TGTGCCAGTACCCCCCGGGACAGGGTCTTCAATGAGCAGTTCTTC; cdr3_aa: CASTPRDRVFNEQFF
v_call: TRBV12-3/TRBV12-4; clone_size: .; d_call: TRBD1; j_call: TRBJ2-7; cdr3_nt: TGTGCCAGCAGCCGCAGACAGGGTTCCGAGCAGTACTTC; cdr3_aa: CASSRRQGSEQYF
v_call: TRBV10-1; clone_size: few; d_call: TRBD1; j_call: TRBJ2-2; cdr3_nt: TGCGCCAGCAGCCATGGACAGGGAATGGGCACCGGGGAGCTGTTTTTT; cdr3_aa: CASSHGQGMGTGELFF
v_call: TRBV11-2; clone_size: .; d_call: TRBD2; j_call: TRBJ2-5; cdr3_nt: TGTGCCAGCAGCTATAACAAGGCTAGCGGGGGCAAAATTCAAGAGACCCAGTACTTC; cdr3_aa: CASSYNKASGGKIQETQYF
v_call: TRBV7-8; clone_size: .; d_call: .; j_call: TRBJ2-2; cdr3_nt: TGTGCCAGCAGCTTATGGGGGCACACCGGGGAGCTGTTTTTT; cdr3_aa: CASSLWGHTGELFF
v_call: TRBV19; clone_size: .; d_call: TRBD2; j_call: TRBJ2-1; cdr3_nt: TGTGCCAGTAGTAGACTTAGCGGGAGGGAGCAGTTCTTC; cdr3_aa: CASSRLSGREQFF
v_call: TRBV5-8; clone_size: .; d_call: TRBD1; j_call: TRBJ2-7; cdr3_nt: TGTGCCAGCAGCCAGACCAGGGACAGATCCTACGAGCAGTACTTC; cdr3_aa: CASSQTRDRSYEQYF
v_call: TRBV5-1; clone_size: .; d_call: TRBD1; j_call: TRBJ2-7; cdr3_nt: TGCGCCAGCAGCCAACGACAGGGGGCGAGTGAGCAGTACTTC; cdr3_aa: CASSQRQGASEQYF
v_call: TRBV5-5; clone_size: .; d_call: .; j_call: TRBJ1-6; cdr3_nt: TGTGCCAGCAGCTTGTACCCTGTGGCAGATAATTCACCCCTCCACTTT; cdr3_aa: CASSLYPVADNSPLHF
v_call: TRBV7-2; clone_size: .; d_call: TRBD1; j_call: TRBJ1-4; cdr3_nt: TGTGCCAGCAGCCCTCGGACAGGGTTGGGCGAAAAACTGTTTTTT; cdr3_aa: CASSPRTGLGEKLFF
v_call: TRBV5-1; clone_size: .; d_call: .; j_call: TRBJ2-1; cdr3_nt: TGCGCCAGCAGCTTGATCCAGGGCGGGAACAATGAGCAGTTCTTC; cdr3_aa: CASSLIQGGNNEQFF
v_call: TRBV7-2; clone_size: .; d_call: .; j_call: TRBJ1-2; cdr3_nt: TGTGCCAGCAGCCCCAGCTTGCGGGGGGCATGGGGCTACACCTTC; cdr3_aa: CASSPSLRGAWGYTF
v_call: TRBV7-9; clone_size: .; d_call: TRBD2; j_call: TRBJ2-1; cdr3_nt: TGTGCCAGCAGCTTTCTAGCGGGGGCGGCTGAGCAGTTCTTC; cdr3_aa: CASSFLAGAAEQFF
v_call: TRBV2; clone_size: .; d_call: .; j_call: TRBJ2-1; cdr3_nt: TGTGCCAGCAGTGAGGGCCGGGGCTCCTACAATGAGCAGTTCTTC; cdr3_aa: CASSEGRGSYNEQFF
v_call: TRBV3-1/TRBV3-2; clone_size: .; d_call: .; j_call: TRBJ1-5; cdr3_nt: TGTGCCAGCAGCCAAGGAGAGAAACAGCCCCAGCATTTT; cdr3_aa: CASSQGEKQPQHF
v_call: TRBV19; clone_size: .; d_call: TRBD2; j_call: TRBJ2-1; cdr3_nt: TGTGCCAGTTCCTCCGGGAGGCAGTACAATGAGCAGTTCTTC; cdr3_aa: CASSSGRQYNEQFF
v_call: TRBV2; clone_size: .; d_call: .; j_call: TRBJ1-2; cdr3_nt: TGTGCCAGCAGTGAAGCTCGGGCAGGAGGGTATGGCTACACCTTC; cdr3_aa: CASSEARAGGYGYTF
v_call: TRBV2; clone_size: .; d_call: .; j_call: TRBJ1-2; cdr3_nt: TGTGCCGCAAACAAGGGTCAGGGGCAATATGGCTACACCTTC; cdr3_aa: CAANKGQGQYGYTF
v_call: TRBV5-1; clone_size: .; d_call: .; j_call: TRBJ2-1; cdr3_nt: TGCGCCAGCAGCTCATCGGGACTCCTGCGAGATGAGCAGTTCTTC; cdr3_aa: CASSSSGLLRDEQFF
v_call: TRBV6-2/TRBV6-3; clone_size: .; d_call: TRBD2; j_call: TRBJ2-3; cdr3_nt: TGTGCCAGCAGCCACTGGACTAGCGGGAGGTCAGATACGCAGTATTTT; cdr3_aa: CASSHWTSGRSDTQYF
v_call: TRBV18; clone_size: .; d_call: .; j_call: TRBJ1-5; cdr3_nt: TGTGCCAGCTCACTATACACAGGTGTCGGCAATCAGCCCCAGCATTTT; cdr3_aa: CASSLYTGVGNQPQHF
v_call: TRBV2; clone_size: .; d_call: .; j_call: TRBJ1-2; cdr3_nt: TGTGCCAGCAGTGAGGAGGGACACTATGGCTACACCTTC; cdr3_aa: CASSEEGHYGYTF
v_call: TRBV7-9; clone_size: .; d_call: TRBD1; j_call: TRBJ1-2; cdr3_nt: TGTGCCAGCAGCTTAGTGGACAGGCTGGACACCTTC; cdr3_aa: CASSLVDRLDTF
v_call: TRBV6-5; clone_size: .; d_call: .; j_call: TRBJ1-1; cdr3_nt: TGTGCCAGCAGTTACCTAGGCACCCTTGGCACTGAAGCTTTCTTT; cdr3_aa: CASSYLGTLGTEAFF
v_call: TRBV27; clone_size: .; d_call: TRBD2; j_call: TRBJ2-1; cdr3_nt: TGTGCCAGCAGCTTGTTGGCGGGAGGGGATGATGAGCAGTTCTTC; cdr3_aa: CASSLLAGGDDEQFF
v_call: TRBV11-1; clone_size: .; d_call: TRBD1; j_call: TRBJ1-5; cdr3_nt: TGTGCCAGCAGTTTGGACAGGTTCCAGCCCCAGCATTTT; cdr3_aa: CASSLDRFQPQHF
v_call: TRBV24-1; clone_size: once; d_call: TRBD2; j_call: TRBJ2-1; cdr3_nt: TGTGCCACCAGTGAAAAGCGGGGGGGCTCTAATGAGCAGTTCTTC; cdr3_aa: CATSEKRGGSNEQFF
v_call: TRBV6-6; clone_size: .; d_call: TRBD2; j_call: TRBJ2-7; cdr3_nt: TGTGCCAGCAGTTCCGGGACTAGCGGGAATATCTACGAGCAGTACTTC; cdr3_aa: CASSSGTSGNIYEQYF
v_call: TRBV6-6; clone_size: .; d_call: TRBD1; j_call: TRBJ1-2; cdr3_nt: TGTGCCAGCAGTTACTCGGGACAGATCTATGGCTACACCTTC; cdr3_aa: CASSYSGQIYGYTF
v_call: TRBV7-8; clone_size: .; d_call: .; j_call: TRBJ2-5; cdr3_nt: TGTGCCAGCAGCTTGGTCCGGGGCGGGGCAACCCAGTACTTC; cdr3_aa: CASSLVRGGATQYF
v_call: TRBV5-1; clone_size: .; d_call: TRBD2; j_call: TRBJ2-5; cdr3_nt: TGCGCCAGCAGCTCCTGGACTAGCGGGGGGGCCCAAGAGACCCAGTACTTC; cdr3_aa: CASSSWTSGGAQETQYF
v_call: TRBV5-6; clone_size: .; d_call: .; j_call: TRBJ2-7; cdr3_nt: TGTGCCAGCAGCTTAGGGGGAGCGAGCTCCTACGAGCAGTACTTC; cdr3_aa: CASSLGGASSYEQYF
v_call: TRBV5-1; clone_size: .; d_call: TRBD1; j_call: TRBJ2-7; cdr3_nt: TGCGCCAGCAGCTTGGCCGTGGCAACGGGACAGAACTACGAGCAGTACTTC; cdr3_aa: CASSLAVATGQNYEQYF
v_call: TRBV5-1; clone_size: .; d_call: .; j_call: TRBJ1-1; cdr3_nt: TGCGCCAGCAGCCAAACAGGGAAGAACACTGAAGCTTTCTTT; cdr3_aa: CASSQTGKNTEAFF
v_call: TRBV5-1; clone_size: .; d_call: TRBD2; j_call: TRBJ2-5; cdr3_nt: TGCGCCAGCAGCTTGGGGACTAGCGGGAGAGGTACAGAGACCCAGTACTTC; cdr3_aa: CASSLGTSGRGTETQYF
v_call: TRBV2; clone_size: .; d_call: .; j_call: TRBJ2-7; cdr3_nt: TGTGCCAGCAGGGGGCGGGGCGGGCAAGCCTACGAGCAGTACTTC; cdr3_aa: CASRGRGGQAYEQYF
v_call: TRBV7-6; clone_size: .; d_call: TRBD2; j_call: TRBJ2-3; cdr3_nt: TGTGCCAGCAGCTCCCGGACTAGCGGAGGGACAGATACGCAGTATTTT; cdr3_aa: CASSSRTSGGTDTQYF
v_call: TRBV18; clone_size: .; d_call: TRBD1; j_call: TRBJ1-1; cdr3_nt: TGTGCCAGCTCACCAAGGCAGGGGGTATTTGGCACTGAAGCTTTCTTT; cdr3_aa: CASSPRQGVFGTEAFF
v_call: TRBV7-6; clone_size: .; d_call: TRBD2; j_call: TRBJ2-2; cdr3_nt: TGTGCCAGCAGCTCGGGACTAGCGGGGGGCTTACACGCCGGGGAGCTGTTTTTT; cdr3_aa: CASSSGLAGGLHAGELFF
v_call: TRBV21-1; clone_size: .; d_call: .; j_call: TRBJ2-7; cdr3_nt: TGTGCCGCCCAAAAAGTCCCGGGTACCGAGCAGTACTTC; cdr3_aa: CAAQKVPGTEQYF
v_call: TRBV2; clone_size: .; d_call: TRBD1; j_call: TRBJ1-1; cdr3_nt: TGTGCCAGCAGCAGGGGGCGCGCGACGAACACTGAAGCTTTCTTT; cdr3_aa: CASSRGRATNTEAFF
v_call: TRBV9; clone_size: .; d_call: .; j_call: TRBJ2-2; cdr3_nt: TGTGCCAGCAGCGTCGGACTGGGTCCCGGGGAGCTGTTTTTT; cdr3_aa: CASSVGLGPGELFF
v_call: TRBV5-1; clone_size: once; d_call: TRBD1; j_call: TRBJ1-2; cdr3_nt: TGCGCCAGCAGCTTCCGGGACAGCCGTTATGGCTACACCTTC; cdr3_aa: CASSFRDSRYGYTF
v_call: TRBV4-3; clone_size: .; d_call: TRBD2; j_call: TRBJ2-2; cdr3_nt: TGCGCCAGCAGCCAAGAACTAGCGGGGAAAAACACCGGGGAGCTGTTTTTT; cdr3_aa: CASSQELAGKNTGELFF
v_call: TRBV5-6; clone_size: .; d_call: TRBD2; j_call: TRBJ2-4; cdr3_nt: TGTGCCAGCAGCCATCTAGCGGGAGATAAAAACATTCAGTACTTC; cdr3_aa: CASSHLAGDKNIQYF
v_call: TRBV27; clone_size: .; d_call: .; j_call: TRBJ2-5; cdr3_nt: TGTGCCAGCAGGAACGGAAACTATCCCCAAGAGACCCAGTACTTC; cdr3_aa: CASRNGNYPQETQYF
v_call: TRBV5-1; clone_size: .; d_call: TRBD2; j_call: TRBJ2-7; cdr3_nt: TGCGCCAGCAGCTTGGAACCTAGCGGTAACTACGAGCAGTACTTC; cdr3_aa: CASSLEPSGNYEQYF
v_call: TRBV6-5; clone_size: .; d_call: .; j_call: TRBJ1-2; cdr3_nt: TGTGCCAGCAGAAACCCCGGGGGCTATGGCTACACCTTC; cdr3_aa: CASRNPGGYGYTF
v_call: TRBV21-1; clone_size: .; d_call: .; j_call: TRBJ2-6; cdr3_nt: TGTGCCAGCAGCCCGCGGAAGGCGGAGGAGACCAACGTCCTGACTTTC; cdr3_aa: CASSPRKAEETNVLTF
v_call: TRBV6-5; clone_size: .; d_call: .; j_call: TRBJ1-2; cdr3_nt: TGTGCCAGCAGTTACTCGACAGTATGGACCTATGGCTACACCTTC; cdr3_aa: CASSYSTVWTYGYTF
v_call: TRBV7-6; clone_size: .; d_call: TRBD2; j_call: TRBJ2-2; cdr3_nt: TGTGCCAGCAGCTTTAGGACTAGCGGGAGAACCGGGGAGCTGTTTTTT; cdr3_aa: CASSFRTSGRTGELFF